Listed below are T cell receptor beta chains from one sample, sequenced in a study of blood T cell repertoires in COVID-19. Repertoires were generated with immunoSEQ multiplex PCR, while TCRdb's copy carries only in-frame clones and drops some. The sample consists of fewer than 300,000 clones, approximately 83% of them appearing once. Sequences were obtained from peripheral blood. Receptor source: a human donor in a cohort sampled during active COVID-19. CDR3s include the opening cysteine and the closing phenylalanine or tryptophan. A D gene is named only where the DNA matches it firmly. The size field is filled for only some rows; it gives once, few, many or a size class.

J | V | D | size | CDR3 | DNA
TRBJ1-2 | TRBV3-1/TRBV3-2 | TRBD1 | - | CASSQGGNRGNGYTF | TGTGCCAGCAGCCAAGGAGGTAACAGGGGGAATGGCTACACCTTC
TRBJ1-1 | TRBV4-1 | - | once | CASRYRGDYEAFF | TGCGCCAGCAGATACCGCGGGGACTATGAAGCTTTCTTT
TRBJ2-3 | TRBV5-1 | TRBD2 | - | CASSLGAAGYTDTQYF | TGCGCCAGCAGCTTGGGAGCAGCGGGATACACAGATACGCAGTATTTT
TRBJ2-4 | TRBV18 | - | - | CASSPAADSTQYF | TGTGCCAGCTCACCAGCCGCGGACAGTACACAGTACTTC
TRBJ2-7 | TRBV7-9 | TRBD1 | - | CASSRTGIGEQYF | TGTGCCAGCAGCCGGACAGGGATTGGGGAGCAGTACTTC
TRBJ2-1 | TRBV27 | - | - | CASSLFLEEDEQFF | TGTGCCAGCAGTTTGTTCCTAGAAGAGGATGAGCAGTTCTTC
TRBJ2-1 | TRBV9 | TRBD2 | many | CASSVVASGRGGEFF | TGTGCCAGCAGCGTAGTGGCTAGCGGGAGAGGGGGAGAGTTCTTC
TRBJ2-2 | TRBV19 | - | - | CASSPGTAANTGELFF | TGTGCCAGTAGTCCAGGGACTGCAGCGAACACCGGGGAGCTGTTTTTT
TRBJ2-7 | TRBV27 | TRBD1 | - | CASSLSAPGQGPYEQYF | TGTGCCAGCAGTTTATCGGCCCCGGGACAGGGACCCTACGAGCAGTACTTC
TRBJ1-1 | TRBV9 | - | - | CASSVSSNAEAFF | TGTGCCAGCAGCGTTAGCAGCAACGCTGAAGCTTTCTTT
TRBJ1-5 | TRBV21-1 | - | - | CASSGGTGVPSGQPQHF | TGTGCCAGCAGTGGTGGGACAGGGGTGCCTTCGGGGCAGCCCCAGCATTTT
TRBJ1-4 | TRBV9 | - | once | CASSPRGGNEKLFF | TGTGCCAGCAGCCCCCGGGGGGGTAATGAAAAACTGTTTTTT
TRBJ2-7 | TRBV3-1/TRBV3-2 | - | - | CASSQLNTLGQYF | TGTGCCAGCAGCCAATTGAACACGTTGGGCCAGTACTTC
TRBJ2-3 | TRBV10-3 | TRBD2 | - | CAISESRTSRGDTQYF | TGTGCCATCAGTGAGTCGAGGACTAGTCGGGGAGATACGCAGTATTTT
TRBJ1-1 | TRBV15 | TRBD1 | - | CATSRDFDRGTEAFF | TGTGCCACCAGCAGAGATTTTGACAGGGGGACTGAAGCTTTCTTT
TRBJ2-5 | TRBV24-1 | TRBD2 | - | CATSAASPLAGGVETQYF | TGTGCCACCAGTGCTGCCTCCCCACTAGCGGGAGGCGTGGAGACCCAGTACTTC
TRBJ1-6 | TRBV7-2 | - | - | CASSLMGQGLHF | TGTGCCAGCAGCTTAATGGGACAAGGCCTCCACTTT
TRBJ2-6 | TRBV7-2 | - | - | CASSQDRLGANVLTF | TGTGCCAGCAGCCAAGATCGGTTAGGGGCCAACGTCCTGACTTTC
TRBJ2-5 | TRBV18 | - | - | CASSPPKAQETQYF | TGTGCCAGCTCACCACCGAAAGCACAAGAGACCCAGTACTTC
TRBJ1-5 | TRBV19 | - | - | CASSTSGLVSNQPQHF | TGTGCCAGTAGCACTTCGGGACTCGTGAGCAATCAGCCCCAGCATTTT
TRBJ1-2 | TRBV7-9 | - | few | CASSGMVQITGKDSYTF | TGTGCCAGCAGCGGAATGGTTCAAATCACAGGGAAGGATAGCTACACCTTC
TRBJ1-1 | TRBV12-3/TRBV12-4 | - | - | CASSFTRGGAFF | TGTGCCAGCAGTTTCACCAGAGGGGGAGCTTTCTTT
TRBJ2-7 | TRBV7-2 | TRBD2 | - | CASSWASGSYEQYF | TGTGCCAGCAGCTGGGCTAGCGGGAGCTACGAGCAGTACTTC
TRBJ1-5 | TRBV19 | - | - | CASSSPPLGGTGQPQHF | TGTGCCAGTAGTTCACCCCCCCTTGGTGGTACCGGTCAGCCCCAGCATTTT
TRBJ1-1 | TRBV3-1/TRBV3-2 | - | - | CASSQSNLVLNTEAFF | TGTGCCAGCAGCCAATCAAACCTAGTCCTGAACACTGAAGCTTTCTTT
TRBJ2-7 | TRBV6-1 | TRBD2 | - | CASSDTQGGVYEQYF | TGTGCCAGCAGTGATACCCAGGGAGGGGTTTACGAGCAGTACTTC
TRBJ2-1 | TRBV29-1 | TRBD2 | - | CSLILAGGNEQFF | TGCAGCCTCATTCTAGCGGGGGGCAATGAGCAGTTCTTC
TRBJ2-6 | TRBV18 | - | - | CASSPRQTSGANVLTF | TGTGCCAGCTCACCCCGACAGACCTCTGGGGCCAACGTCCTGACTTTC
TRBJ2-7 | TRBV6-4 | - | - | CASSESQTNYEQYF | TGTGCCAGCAGTGAGTCACAGACAAACTACGAGCAGTACTTC
TRBJ1-1 | TRBV5-5 | - | - | CASSPVRTGSTEAFF | TGTGCCAGCAGCCCTGTTAGAACTGGGAGCACTGAAGCTTTCTTT
TRBJ2-7 | TRBV19 | - | once | CASSIGGAYEQYF | TGTGCCAGTAGTATTGGAGGAGCCTACGAGCAGTACTTC
TRBJ2-1 | TRBV29-1 | - | - | CSVTLDSDEQFF | TGCAGCGTAACCCTTGACTCGGATGAGCAGTTCTTC
TRBJ1-2 | TRBV27 | TRBD1 | - | CASSPRTGVVYGYTF | TGTGCCAGCAGTCCGCGGACAGGGGTAGTCTATGGCTACACCTTC
TRBJ2-7 | TRBV5-1 | TRBD1 | - | CASSLAGTGAYEQYF | TGCGCCAGCAGCTTGGCCGGGACAGGGGCCTACGAGCAGTACTTC
TRBJ2-7 | TRBV5-1 | TRBD2 | - | CASSIGTSGYYEQYF | TGCGCCAGCAGCATCGGGACTAGCGGATACTACGAGCAGTACTTC
TRBJ1-2 | TRBV28 | - | - | CASFQVNYGYTF | TGTGCCAGCTTCCAGGTTAACTATGGCTACACCTTC
TRBJ2-7 | TRBV7-8 | TRBD2 | - | CASSPSSGSGPLAYEQYF | TGTGCCAGCAGCCCCTCTAGCGGGAGTGGCCCATTAGCTTACGAGCAGTACTTC
TRBJ2-3 | TRBV7-9 | TRBD1 | - | CASSPGTASTDTQYF | TGTGCCAGCAGCCCCGGGACAGCCTCCACAGATACGCAGTATTTT
TRBJ2-5 | TRBV6-5 | - | - | CATLGQLQETQYF | TGTGCCACCTTGGGGCAGCTCCAAGAGACCCAGTACTTC
TRBJ1-2 | TRBV19 | - | - | CASNQRDIGYTF | TGTGCCAGTAATCAGAGGGATATTGGCTACACCTTC
TRBJ1-3 | TRBV7-9 | - | - | CASSTAVGASGNTIYF | TGTGCCAGCAGCACGGCCGTAGGGGCCTCTGGAAACACCATATATTTT
TRBJ1-6 | TRBV3-1/TRBV3-2 | - | - | CASSPDRNSPLHF | TGTGCCAGCAGCCCGGACAGAAATTCACCCCTCCACTTT
TRBJ2-1 | TRBV29-1 | - | - | CSVGGLASYNEQFF | TGCAGCGTTGGGGGCCTTGCCAGCTACAATGAGCAGTTCTTC
TRBJ2-7 | TRBV27 | - | - | CASSLAPASYEQYF | TGTGCCAGCAGTTTAGCGCCCGCGTCCTACGAGCAGTACTTC
TRBJ2-2 | TRBV11-3 | - | - | CASSLSLGPGELFF | TGTGCCAGCAGCTTAAGTCTCGGTCCGGGGGAGCTGTTTTTT
TRBJ2-7 | TRBV15 | TRBD2 | few | CATSLKRGYEQYF | TGTGCCACCAGCCTTAAGCGGGGCTACGAGCAGTACTTC
TRBJ2-1 | TRBV9 | TRBD2 | - | CASSVDSGRALGEQFF | TGTGCCAGCAGCGTAGACAGCGGGAGGGCCCTAGGGGAGCAGTTCTTC
TRBJ2-1 | TRBV7-8 | - | - | CASSLEPGRNEQFF | TGTGCCAGCAGCTTAGAGCCGGGTAGAAATGAGCAGTTCTTC
TRBJ2-1 | TRBV12-3/TRBV12-4 | - | - | CASRAYNEQFF | TGTGCCAGCAGGGCTTACAATGAGCAGTTCTTC
TRBJ2-5 | TRBV6-2/TRBV6-3 | TRBD2 | - | CASSYGSAGGRETQYF | TGTGCCAGCAGTTATGGGTCAGCGGGAGGACGGGAGACCCAGTACTTC